Listed here is a single T cell receptor beta chain. What it binds is unknown. This sample is drawn from a study of T cell responses to AZD1222 COVID-19 vaccine. General study results and limits: Reportedly, nearly half the spike-specific TCRs target unmutated variant regions. The peak T cell response came first, and repertoires were sampled only after it.

TCRdb's copy holds only in-frame clones and misses some; the assay was immunoSEQ multiplex PCR. The data contain some 170,000 clones, around 94% of them singletons. Combined were second doses at about 4 or about 12 weeks. There are 15 residues in the CDR3. Germline CDR1 reads SGHAT; CDR2 reads FQNNGV. V lost 5 bases to trimming and J lost 13 bases, with 21 bases between them. Sequencing was performed on peripheral blood, taken 28 days after the second AZD1222 dose. This receptor was taken from an adult who received the AZD1222 COVID-19 vaccine. V usage is TRBV11-2 and J usage is TRBJ1-6; no definite D call. The CDR3 region is CASSPLGTALGPLHF. In nucleotides, the CDR3 is TGTGCCAGCAGCCCCTTGGGCACAGCTCTGGGCCCCCTCCACTTT.